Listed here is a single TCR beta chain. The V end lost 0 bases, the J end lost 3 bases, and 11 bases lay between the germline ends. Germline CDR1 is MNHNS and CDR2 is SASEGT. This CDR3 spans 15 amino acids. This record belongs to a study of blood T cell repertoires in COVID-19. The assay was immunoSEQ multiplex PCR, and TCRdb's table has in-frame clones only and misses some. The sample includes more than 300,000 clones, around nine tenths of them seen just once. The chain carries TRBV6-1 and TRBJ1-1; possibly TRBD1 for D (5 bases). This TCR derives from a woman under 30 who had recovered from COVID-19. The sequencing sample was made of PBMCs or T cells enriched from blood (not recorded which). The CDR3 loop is CASSEAAGSYTEAFF. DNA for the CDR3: TGTGCCAGCAGTGAAGCCGCAGGGTCATACACTGAAGCTTTCTTT.